The present TCR beta chain was sequenced within a study of CD4+ T cells in melanoma. Study-wide findings and caveats: Neoantigen-specific CD4+ T cells in melanoma reportedly had diverse differentiation states. A reported correlation linked neoantigen-specific CD4+ T cells to CD8+, macrophage and B cell function.

A remark on this clone: Its antigen is not identified.

TCRdb's table, derived via immunoSEQ multiplex PCR, lists solely in-frame clones and lacks some. This repertoire shows 13,000 or so clones, roughly two thirds found once; its top ten account for about a tenth. CDR3 size: 15 residues. The germline CDR1 and CDR2 sequences are SGHRS and YFSETQ. V shed 4 bases and J 7 bases; nucleotides not matched to a gene: 10. This TCR derives from a human donor with melanoma. The sequenced sample consisted of cells from a culture (not recorded whether cultured in vitro). The rearrangement joins TRBV5-1 to TRBJ2-2, with 7 bases aligning to TRBD1. The CDR3: CASSRTTGIVGELFF. CDR3 coding DNA: TGCGCCAGCAGCCGGACGACAGGGATCGTCGGGGAGCTGTTTTTT.